This is a list of T cell receptor beta chains from one sample in a study of T-cell reconstitution after alpha-beta-depleted transplantation in children. MiXCR, run by TCRdb on the PCR reads, gives a single entry per CDR3 protein. The sample lists 200,000 to 300,000 distinct CDR3 sequences, about 25% occurring once. The sample consisted of PBMCs, taken before TCRalphabeta/CD19-depleted stem cell transplant. The receptor source for this set is a girl aged 2 to 10 with Fanconi anemia, due to receive a stem cell transplant. Each CDR3 is given with its conserved first and last residue.

v_call	j_call	cdr3_aa
TRBV5-1	TRBJ2-5	CASSQPNGNQETQYF
TRBV7-9	TRBJ1-2	CASSLIPNYGYTF
TRBV20-1	TRBJ2-1	CSAGTTSGPYNEQFF
TRBV6-5	TRBJ2-5	CASSYSDRALTETQYF
TRBV20-1	TRBJ2-7	CSARDPPEQYF
TRBV25-1	TRBJ2-1	CASSEYRGVLAGVDNEQFF
TRBV20-1	TRBJ1-2	CSATPDSVLYGYTF
TRBV4-2	TRBJ2-1	CASSTPQGAPGDEQFF
TRBV28	TRBJ2-1	CASSFSPPRNEQFF
TRBV20-1	TRBJ2-1	CSASLNYNEQFF
TRBV20-1	TRBJ2-7	CSVLPTGSYEQYF
TRBV6-5	TRBJ2-7	CASSYTAQVTYEQYF
TRBV11-2	TRBJ1-2	CASSLNPRVSGANYGYTF
TRBV6-1	TRBJ2-1	CASRGTSGDQSSYNEQFF
TRBV20-1	TRBJ2-7	CSAVGTGTSVRSSYEQYF
TRBV4-1	TRBJ2-4	CASSQGQKNIQYF
TRBV20-1	TRBJ2-7	CSAKVRVYEQYF
TRBV25-1	TRBJ2-7	CASSDSGLAGAYEQYF
TRBV24-1	TRBJ2-1	CATLGPENNEQFF
TRBV28	TRBJ2-3	CASSLRAGLAGPTDTQYF
TRBV28	TRBJ1-2	CASSLEGDLGYGYTF
TRBV16	TRBJ2-1	CASSQRTYNEQFF
TRBV12-3/TRBV12-4	TRBJ2-7	CASSFILEGSDLWGDEQYF
TRBV5-1	TRBJ2-7	CASSFDLTYEQYF
TRBV7-8	TRBJ1-3	CASSSPGSGNTIYF
TRBV21-1	TRBJ1-1	CASSFSPGEFTEAFF
TRBV29-1	TRBJ2-5	CSVGRLAGGGETQYF
TRBV7-2	TRBJ2-1	CASSLKSINEQFF
TRBV20-1	TRBJ2-5	CSARGRRRGFQETQYF
TRBV12-3/TRBV12-4	TRBJ2-6	CASSLGGPGANVLTF
TRBV21-1	TRBJ2-5	CASSKFGGTKGAQTQYF
TRBV20-1	TRBJ2-7	CSARRELTYEQYF
TRBV3-1	TRBJ2-3	CASSQDYATDTQYF
TRBV6-5	TRBJ2-1	CASSRGNEQFF
TRBV20-1	TRBJ2-7	CSARFDYEQYF
TRBV12-3/TRBV12-4	TRBJ2-7	CASSAGLAGGLGSYEQYF
TRBV7-3	TRBJ2-1	CASSLSSGVDEQFF
TRBV20-1	TRBJ2-7	CSAPGQGELKQYF
TRBV7-2	TRBJ1-6	CASSSTGFSPLHF
TRBV20-1	TRBJ2-3	CSASLAPDTQYF
TRBV30	TRBJ2-3	CACRGGSTDTQYF
TRBV7-3	TRBJ1-1	CASSLTVGGNTEAFF
TRBV7-6	TRBJ2-7	CASSPDRSAYEQYF
TRBV23-1	TRBJ2-7	CASSHGRVSFYEQYF
TRBV7-9	TRBJ2-7	CASSLAPKRNEQYF
TRBV23-1	TRBJ2-7	CARKRSYEQYF
TRBV29-1	TRBJ2-3	CSVERGHTDTQYF
TRBV6-1	TRBJ1-3	CASSNRGRGNTIYF
TRBV20-1	TRBJ2-7	CSARDHRLPSYEQYF
TRBV29-1	TRBJ1-1	CSAEGSWSTEAFF
TRBV7-2	TRBJ2-3	CASSLVLAGKPSTDTQYF
TRBV18	TRBJ2-5	CASSPIESSETQYF
TRBV20-1	TRBJ2-1	CSASALISGLPYNEQFF
TRBV29-1	TRBJ2-7	CSVVLAGAYEQYF
TRBV29-1	TRBJ2-7	CSVEGWEGRYEQYF
TRBV12-3/TRBV12-4	TRBJ2-1	CASSGLVAYNEQFF
TRBV28	TRBJ2-7	CASSPPTGIIETGALYEQYF
TRBV29-1	TRBJ1-2	CSVGQGDYGYTF
TRBV21-1	TRBJ2-3	CASSKAGVSDTQYF
TRBV7-2	TRBJ2-1	CASSSNRGGLIPNEQFF